Each of the 14 T cell receptor beta chains below was sequenced from the same sample in a study of T-cell reconstitution after alpha-beta-depleted transplantation in children. This sample's TCRbeta library carried unique molecular identifier barcodes. TCRdb re-called the PCR reads with MiXCR, one entry per CDR3 protein. The table includes hundreds of thousands of distinct CDR3 sequences, around 17% detected once. Material: PBMCs from the stem cell graft donor, obtained from the stem cell graft. Receptors were obtained from a human donor who donated a stem cell graft to a child with acute myeloid leukemia.

The chain is built from TRBV4-3 and TRBJ2-3; D unclear. CDR3 length: 13 amino acids. Trimming left V 6 bases short and J 2 bases short, with 9 bases between. Germline CDR1 and CDR2: LGHNA and YSLEER. The DNA for the CDR3 is TGCGCCAGCAGTGGTTGGATCACAGATACGCAGTATTTT. Amino acids: CASSGWITDTQYF.

This clonotype was seen at least ten times. CDR3 amino acids: CSVGTGDEQYF. The DNA of the CDR3 is TGCAGCGTGGGGACAGGGGACGAGCAGTACTTC. The chain employs TRBV29-1 and TRBJ2-7, with 10 bases aligning to TRBD1. The germline V gene encodes CDR1 SQVTM and CDR2 ANQGSEA. This CDR3 region has 11 residues. V was pared by 6 bases and J by 5 bases, with 1 base of the junction left unmatched.

This clonotype has ten or more counts. The chain uses TRBV20-1 and TRBJ2-3, with 7 bases aligning to TRBD1. Trimming removed 1 base from V and 3 bases from J; junction bases left unmatched: 7. Germline V gene data show CDR1 as DFQATT and CDR2 as SNEGSKA (reference sequence). The CDR3 sequence is 15 residues long. The CDR3 DNA follows: TGCAGTGCTAGAGGGAACAGGGGCCAGACAGATACGCAGTATTTT. Residues: CSARGNRGQTDTQYF.

This clonotype was seen only once. A read error may explain this, as a much larger clone is one base away. The chain recombines TRBV20-1 with TRBJ1-1; D unresolved. Per germline, CDR1 DFQATT and CDR2 SNEGSKA (reference sequence). CDR3 length: 14 residues. Trimming removed 0 bases at V and 4 bases at J, with 12 bases between. CDR3 bases: TGCAGTGCTAGAGATCCCCAGCGAATCACTGAAGCTTTCTTT. This sequence encodes CSARDPQRITEAFF.

The chain carries TRBV12-2 and TRBJ2-1. TRBV12-2 is a pseudogene segment. The CDR3 is made up of 15 amino acids. This chain's CDR3 is CASRFRLAEYNEQFF. The DNA of the CDR3 is TGTGCAAGTCGCTTTCGCTTAGCGGAATACAATGAGCAGTTCTTC.

This clonotype was seen a few times. This chain connects TRBV20-1 to TRBJ1-6; 8 bases line up with TRBD1. V gave up 0 bases and J gave up 5 bases; unmatched junction bases: 3. The germline CDR1 and CDR2 sequences are DFQATT and SNEGSKA (reference sequence). This CDR3 comprises 15 residues. CDR3 region: CSARDPTGDNSPLHF. DNA of the CDR3: TGCAGTGCTAGAGATCCGACAGGGGATAATTCACCCCTCCACTTT.

The chain links TRBV15 to TRBJ2-5; D remains unclear. Between the trimmed V and J ends, which lost 4 bases and 3 bases, there was a span of 9 bases. The germline V gene has CDR1 LNHNV and CDR2 YYDKDF (reference sequence). CDR3 length equals 13 residues. The CDR3 loop is CATSKGGEETQYF. The CDR3 bases are TGTGCCACCAGCAAGGGTGGGGAAGAGACCCAGTACTTC.

This clonotype was seen ten or more times. The chain carries TRBV20-1 and TRBJ2-3; the D is unclear. The CDR3 runs 14 residues. The germline V and J ends were trimmed by 0 bases and 0 bases, with 7 bases remaining between them. Germline V gene data show CDR1 as DFQATT and CDR2 as SNEGSKA (reference sequence). The CDR3 is CSARDGKSTDTQYF. As DNA, the CDR3 is TGCAGTGCTAGAGATGGGAAGAGCACAGATACGCAGTATTTT.

This clonotype came up a few times. This chain links TRBV13 with TRBJ2-3; perhaps TRBD2 as D (6 bases). The V and J ends lost 4 bases and 3 bases respectively, with 14 bases between them. The CDR3 runs to 15 residues. CDR1 is PRHDT, CDR2 FYEKMQ, per germline (reference sequence). The CDR3 loop is CASSSRLDLTDTQYF. The DNA of the CDR3 is TGTGCCAGCAGCTCCCGACTAGACCTTACAGATACGCAGTATTTT.

Comments on this clonotype: This sequence may be a read error, since a much larger clone differs from it by one base. The V and J genes are TRBV20-1 and TRBJ2-1; perhaps TRBD2 as D (6 bases). The germline V gene encodes CDR1 DFQATT and CDR2 SNEGSKA (reference sequence). This CDR3 is 13 amino acids long. CDR3 in DNA: TGCAGTGCTAGAGGGCTAGCGTTAAATGAGCGGTTCTTC. It codes for CSARGLALNERFF.

The chain uses TRBV19 and TRBJ2-3; D is undetermined. V was clipped by 5 bases and J by 2 bases, with 17 bases between them. The CDR3 is 16 amino acids. Germline CDR1 is LNHDA and CDR2 is SQIVND (reference sequence). The CDR3 nucleotides read TGTGCCAGTAGTCGCCCTAATTCGGGTTACACAGATACGCAGTATTTT. Translation gives CASSRPNSGYTDTQYF.

This rearrangement joins TRBV18 to TRBJ1-6, with TRBD1 matching over 8 bases. Germline lookup yields CDR1 KGHSH and CDR2 LQKENI. This CDR3 has 15 residues. Unmatched junction bases numbered 5, after V lost 5 bases and J lost 5 bases. The CDR3 bases are TGTGCCAGCTCAAGCCGGGACAGGAATAATTCACCCCTCCACTTT. This gives the protein CASSSRDRNNSPLHF.

This clonotype was detected only a few times. V gene TRBV7-2 combines with J gene TRBJ1-2; maybe TRBD1 (6 bases). The CDR3 has 15 residues. V lost 0 bases, J lost 3 bases, and 11 bases lay in between. Germline V gene data show CDR1 as SGHTA and CDR2 as FQGNSA. As DNA, the CDR3 is TGTGCCAGCAGCTTAGCGGGGGGGGCGGACTATGGCTACACCTTC. Its protein product is CASSLAGGADYGYTF.

This clonotype was observed a few times. The chain couples TRBV20-1 to TRBJ2-1; 10 bases agree with TRBD2. The germline gives CDR1 DFQATT, CDR2 SNEGSKA (reference sequence). J gave up 4 bases and V 0 bases, and 9 bases lay outside the gene matches. There are 17 residues in the CDR3. CDR3 DNA: TGCAGTGCTAGAGATCCGCGACTAGCGGGCACATACAATGAGCAGTTCTTC. Translation gives CSARDPRLAGTYNEQFF.